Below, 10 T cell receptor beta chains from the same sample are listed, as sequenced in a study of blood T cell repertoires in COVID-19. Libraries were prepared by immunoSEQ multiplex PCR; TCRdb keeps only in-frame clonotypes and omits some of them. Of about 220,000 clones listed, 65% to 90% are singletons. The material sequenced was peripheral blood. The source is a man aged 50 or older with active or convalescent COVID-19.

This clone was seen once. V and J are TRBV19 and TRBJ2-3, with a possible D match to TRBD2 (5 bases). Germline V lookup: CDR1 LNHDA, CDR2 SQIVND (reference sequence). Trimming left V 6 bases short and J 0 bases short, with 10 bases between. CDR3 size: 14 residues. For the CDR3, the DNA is TGTGCCAGTAGGGCCGGGGAGAGCACAGATACGCAGTATTTT. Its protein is CASRAGESTDTQYF.

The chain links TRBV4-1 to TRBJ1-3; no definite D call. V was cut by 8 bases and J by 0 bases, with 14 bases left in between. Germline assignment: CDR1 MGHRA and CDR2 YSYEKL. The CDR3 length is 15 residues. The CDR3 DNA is TGCGCCAGCGGGTCCAGGTTTCTCTCTGGAAACACCATATATTTT. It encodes CASGSRFLSGNTIYF.

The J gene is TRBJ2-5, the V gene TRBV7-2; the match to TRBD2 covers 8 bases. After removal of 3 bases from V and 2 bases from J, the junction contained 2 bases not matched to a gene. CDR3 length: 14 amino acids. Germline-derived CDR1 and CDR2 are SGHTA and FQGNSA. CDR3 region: CASSFSGGQETQYF. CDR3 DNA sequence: TGTGCCAGCAGCTTTTCGGGGGGGCAAGAGACCCAGTACTTC.

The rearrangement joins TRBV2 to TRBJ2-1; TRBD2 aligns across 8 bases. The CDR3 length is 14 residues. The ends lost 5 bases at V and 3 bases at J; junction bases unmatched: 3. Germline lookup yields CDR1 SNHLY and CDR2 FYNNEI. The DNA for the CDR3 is TGTGCCAGCAGTAGTAGCGGGAACTACAATGAGCAGTTCTTC. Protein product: CASSSSGNYNEQFF.

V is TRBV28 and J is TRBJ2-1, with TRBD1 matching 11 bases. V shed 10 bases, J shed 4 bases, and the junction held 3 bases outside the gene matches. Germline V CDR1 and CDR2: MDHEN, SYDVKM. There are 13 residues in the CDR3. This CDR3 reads CATRDRGYNEQFF. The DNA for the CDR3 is TGTGCCACCCGGGACAGGGGGTACAATGAGCAGTTCTTC.

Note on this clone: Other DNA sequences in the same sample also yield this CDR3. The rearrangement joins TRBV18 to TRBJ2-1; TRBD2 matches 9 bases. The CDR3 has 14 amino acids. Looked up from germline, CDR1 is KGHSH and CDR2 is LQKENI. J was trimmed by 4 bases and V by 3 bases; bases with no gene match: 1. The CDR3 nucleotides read TGTGCCAGCTCACCGACTAGCGGTTACAATGAGCAGTTCTTC. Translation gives CASSPTSGYNEQFF.

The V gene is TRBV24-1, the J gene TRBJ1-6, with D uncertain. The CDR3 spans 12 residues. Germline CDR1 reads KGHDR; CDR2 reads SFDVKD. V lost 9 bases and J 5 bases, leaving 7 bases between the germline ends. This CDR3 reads CATDTDNSPLHF. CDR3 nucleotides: TGTGCCACCGACACGGATAATTCACCCCTCCACTTT.

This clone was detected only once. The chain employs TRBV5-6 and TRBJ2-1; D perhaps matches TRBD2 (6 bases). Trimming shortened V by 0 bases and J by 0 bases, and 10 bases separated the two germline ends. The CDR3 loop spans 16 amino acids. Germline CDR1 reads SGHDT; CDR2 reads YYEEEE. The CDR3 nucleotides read TGTGCCAGCAGCTTGGTTCGGGGAGGCTCCTACAATGAGCAGTTCTTC. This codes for CASSLVRGGSYNEQFF.

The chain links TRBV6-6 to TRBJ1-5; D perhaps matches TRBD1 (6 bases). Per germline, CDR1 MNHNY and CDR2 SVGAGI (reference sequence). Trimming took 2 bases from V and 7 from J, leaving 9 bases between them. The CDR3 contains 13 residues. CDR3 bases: TGTGCCAGCAGTTACCCAGGGGACCAGCCCCAGCATTTT. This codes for CASSYPGDQPQHF.

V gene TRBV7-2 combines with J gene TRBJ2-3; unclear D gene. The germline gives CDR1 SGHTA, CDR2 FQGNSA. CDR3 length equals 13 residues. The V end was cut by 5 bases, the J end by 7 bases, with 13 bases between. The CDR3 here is CASSTLTSNTQYF. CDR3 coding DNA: TGTGCCAGCAGCACACTAACTTCTAATACGCAGTATTTT.